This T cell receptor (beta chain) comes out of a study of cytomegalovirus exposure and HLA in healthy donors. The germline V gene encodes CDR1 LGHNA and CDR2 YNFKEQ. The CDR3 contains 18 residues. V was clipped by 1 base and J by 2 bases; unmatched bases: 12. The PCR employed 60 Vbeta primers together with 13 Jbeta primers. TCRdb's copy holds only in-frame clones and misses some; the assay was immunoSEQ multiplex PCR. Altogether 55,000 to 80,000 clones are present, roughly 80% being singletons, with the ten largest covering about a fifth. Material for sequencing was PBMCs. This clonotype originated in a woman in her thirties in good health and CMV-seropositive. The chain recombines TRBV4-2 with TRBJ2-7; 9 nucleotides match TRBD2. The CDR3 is CASSQVLPGTSNPYEQYF. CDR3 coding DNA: TGTGCCAGCAGCCAAGTTCTCCCCGGGACTAGCAACCCCTACGAGCAGTACTTC.